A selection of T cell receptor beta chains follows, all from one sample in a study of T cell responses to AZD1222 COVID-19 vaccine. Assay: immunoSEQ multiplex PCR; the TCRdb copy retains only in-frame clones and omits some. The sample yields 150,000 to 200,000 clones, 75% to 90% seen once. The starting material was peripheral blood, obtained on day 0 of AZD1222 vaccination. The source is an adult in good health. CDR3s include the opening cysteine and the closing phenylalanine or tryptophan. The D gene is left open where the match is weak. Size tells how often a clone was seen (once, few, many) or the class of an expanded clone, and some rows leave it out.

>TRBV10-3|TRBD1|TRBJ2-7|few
CAISEAIRQGRPEQYF
TGTGCCATCAGTGAAGCGATCCGACAGGGACGGCCTGAGCAGTACTTC
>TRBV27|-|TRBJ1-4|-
CATKGGVINEKLFF
TGTGCCACCAAAGGAGGGGTGATTAATGAAAAACTGTTTTTT
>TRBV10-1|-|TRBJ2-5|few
CASSMTVQETQYF
TGCGCCAGCAGTATGACAGTCCAAGAGACCCAGTACTTC
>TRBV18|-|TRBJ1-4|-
CASSPAGGEKLFF
TGTGCCAGCTCACCTGCCGGGGGTGAAAAACTGTTTTTT
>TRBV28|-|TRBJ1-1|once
CASPSPSNTEAFF
TGTGCCAGCCCCTCGCCCTCGAACACTGAAGCTTTCTTT
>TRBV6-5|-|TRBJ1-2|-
CASSYSKTGANYGYTF
TGTGCCAGCAGTTACTCGAAGACAGGAGCTAACTATGGCTACACCTTC
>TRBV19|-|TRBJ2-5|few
CASSTGRTTETQYF
TGTGCCAGTAGTACGGGACGAACAACAGAGACCCAGTACTTC
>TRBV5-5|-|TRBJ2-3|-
CASSRMQDPTQYF
TGTGCCAGCAGCCGGATGCAGGATCCTACGCAGTATTTT
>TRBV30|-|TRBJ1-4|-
CAWSGAYGGRFGASEKLFF
TGTGCCTGGAGTGGGGCTTACGGGGGGCGGTTCGGGGCCTCTGAAAAACTGTTTTTT
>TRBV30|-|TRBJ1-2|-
CAWSVDTLNYYGYTF
TGTGCCTGGAGTGTCGATACACTTAATTACTATGGCTACACCTTC
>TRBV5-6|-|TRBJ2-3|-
CASSFNGVRGDTQYF
TGTGCCAGCAGTTTCAACGGGGTCCGGGGAGATACGCAGTATTTT
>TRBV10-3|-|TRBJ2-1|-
CAISDSPYNEQFF
TGTGCCATCAGTGATTCTCCTTACAATGAGCAGTTCTTC
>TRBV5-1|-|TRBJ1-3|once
CASSPDWTGNTIYF
TGCGCCAGCAGCCCGGACTGGACTGGAAACACCATATATTTT
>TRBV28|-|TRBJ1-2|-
CASSRVSYGYTF
TGTGCCAGCAGTCGTGTCAGCTATGGCTACACCTTC
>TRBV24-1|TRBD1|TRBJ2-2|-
CATRGQGAYTGELFF
TGTGCCACCAGGGGACAGGGGGCTTACACCGGGGAGCTGTTTTTT
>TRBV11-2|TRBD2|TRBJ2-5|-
CASSPGGLAGRETQYF
TGTGCCAGCAGCCCAGGGGGGCTAGCGGGGAGGGAGACCCAGTACTTC
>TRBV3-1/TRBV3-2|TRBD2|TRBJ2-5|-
CASSQGGGALETQYF
TGTGCCAGCAGCCAAGGCGGGGGGGCTTTGGAGACCCAGTACTTC
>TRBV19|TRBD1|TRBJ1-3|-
CASSIGQGASSGNTIYF
TGTGCCAGTAGTATCGGACAGGGGGCCTCCTCTGGAAACACCATATATTTT
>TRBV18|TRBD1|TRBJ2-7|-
CASSSRQGARYEQYF
TGTGCCAGCTCATCCCGACAGGGGGCCCGCTACGAGCAGTACTTC
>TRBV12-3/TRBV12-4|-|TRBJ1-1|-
CASSLMGGRAFF
TGTGCCAGCAGTCTGATGGGGGGGCGCGCTTTCTTT
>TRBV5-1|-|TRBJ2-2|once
CASSFAGSTGELFF
TGCGCCAGCAGCTTCGCCGGTTCCACCGGGGAGCTGTTTTTT
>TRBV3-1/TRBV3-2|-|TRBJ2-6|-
CASSQWTGAGANVLTF
TGTGCCAGCAGCCAATGGACGGGCGCTGGGGCCAACGTCCTGACTTTC
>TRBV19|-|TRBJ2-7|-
CASSIAGKTYEQYF
TGTGCCAGTAGTATCGCGGGGAAGACCTACGAGCAGTACTTC
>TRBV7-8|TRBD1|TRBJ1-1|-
CASSLRTGQGTEAFF
TGTGCCAGCAGCCTTCGGACAGGTCAGGGCACTGAAGCTTTCTTT